Listed here are 18 T cell receptor beta chains from one sample, sequenced in a study of blood T cells in healthy people across ages. PCR was performed a second time for about 6 to 11 cycles using a sample-barcoded 5' primer and a J-beta primer mix. MiXCR, applied by TCRdb to the 5' RACE reads, yields one record per CDR3 protein. The table includes approximately 1.5 million distinct CDR3 sequences, around 40% detected once. Sequencing was carried out using blood. Every receptor here comes from a woman aged 18-30 years in good health.

The V gene is TRBV7-2, the J gene TRBJ2-3, with 7 bases that match TRBD2. The germline V gene has CDR1 SGHTA and CDR2 FQGNSA. The CDR3 loop spans 19 amino acids. Trimming removed 1 base from V and 2 bases from J; junction bases left unmatched: 15. CDR3 sequence: CASSLVGWKGRGFTDTQYF. The DNA for the CDR3 is TGTGCCAGCAGCTTAGTAGGTTGGAAAGGGCGGGGGTTCACAGATACGCAGTATTTT.

This chain connects TRBV27 to TRBJ1-6; D is undetermined. The ends were cut back, 2 bases at V and 8 bases at J, with 10 bases in the middle. This CDR3 spans 14 amino acids. Germline V gene sequence: CDR1 MNHEY, CDR2 SMNVEV (reference sequence). CDR3: CASSLGQSHSPLHF. For the CDR3, the DNA is TGTGCCAGCAGTTTAGGGCAGAGCCATTCACCCCTCCACTTT.

The chain joins TRBV7-2 to TRBJ2-3; the D gene is possibly TRBD2 (7 bases). Per germline, CDR1 SGHTA and CDR2 FQGNSA. The CDR3 is made up of 20 amino acids. The ends were cut back, 4 bases at V and 5 bases at J, with 31 bases in the middle. Written as DNA, the CDR3 is TGTGCCAGCAGCTCCCCTCTTGAGGGGGGGAGAAAGGTCGTGGGAGATACGCAGTATTTT. Translated, it gives CASSSPLEGGRKVVGDTQYF.

This chain links TRBV3-1 with TRBJ1-2; weak D call: TRBD1 (5 bases). The CDR3 is 16 amino acids. Germline CDR1 reads LGHDT; CDR2 reads YNNKEL (reference sequence). The V and J ends lost 0 bases and 2 bases respectively, with 13 bases between them. CDR3 sequence (DNA): TGTGCCAGCAGCCAAGACAGGGAGATCGTAAACTATGGCTACACCTTC. Translating gives CASSQDREIVNYGYTF.

In DNA form, the CDR3 reads TGTGCCAGCAGTTCGCCGGGCCTAAAGCGGGGTGAGCAGTTCTTC. It yields the protein CASSSPGLKRGEQFF. This chain links TRBV6-2 or TRBV6-3 with TRBJ2-1; 7 bases match TRBD2. Germline V gives CDR1 MNHEY, CDR2 SVGEGT. With V trimmed by 4 bases and J by 9 bases, 12 bases remained unmatched. The CDR3 spans 15 residues.

This chain joins TRBV6-5 and TRBJ2-2, with TRBD2 matching 11 bases. The CDR3 is 15 residues long. Germline trimming cut 6 bases from V and 4 bases from J; bases unmatched to any gene: 4. Germline V CDR1 and CDR2: MNHEY, SVGAGI. The CDR3 loop reads CASRLAGGVTGELFF. The CDR3 coding sequence is TGTGCCAGCAGGCTAGCGGGAGGCGTCACCGGGGAGCTGTTTTTT.

Ten or more counts support this clonotype. This chain links TRBV20-1 with TRBJ2-7; the D is unclear. CDR3 length equals 13 residues. The germline V gene has CDR1 DFQATT and CDR2 SNEGSKA (reference sequence). The ends were cut back, 3 bases at V and 0 bases at J, with 9 bases in the middle. This chain's CDR3 is CSASGQLSYEQYF. Here the CDR3 DNA reads TGCAGTGCTAGCGGGCAGCTCTCCTACGAGCAGTACTTC.

Concerning this clonotype itself: A read error may be the cause here, since a much bigger clone is one base away. The chain carries TRBV10-3 and TRBJ2-1; 7 nucleotides agree with TRBD2. V shed 10 bases, J shed 10 bases, and the junction held 16 bases outside the gene matches. Germline CDR1 and CDR2: ENHRY and SYGVKD. The CDR3 contains 14 residues. The CDR3 sequence is CATHRDYGSYEQFF. DNA of the CDR3: TGTGCCACCCACCGGGACTACGGCTCCTACGAGCAGTTCTTC.

The genes are TRBV12-3 or TRBV12-4 and TRBJ2-5; D not resolved. Deletions cut 3 bases from V and 1 base from J, with 9 bases between. This CDR3 contains 14 residues. The CDR3 nucleotides are TGTGCCAGCAGTTTGACGGCACCCCAAGAGACCCAGTACTTC. Amino acid sequence: CASSLTAPQETQYF.

This clonotype was found a few times. This chain uses TRBV7-9 with TRBJ2-2; possible D gene TRBD1, 5 bases. Trimming shortened V by 5 bases and J by 4 bases, and 14 bases separated the two germline ends. The CDR3 spans 15 residues. The germline gives CDR1 SEHNR, CDR2 FQNEAQ (reference sequence). The DNA of the CDR3 is TGTGCCAGCAGCCACTTGCAGGGCGGCACCGGGGAGCTGTTTTTT. Amino acid sequence: CASSHLQGGTGELFF.

The chain couples TRBV7-2 to TRBJ1-1; D remains unclear. The CDR3 spans 15 residues. Germline lookup yields CDR1 SGHTA and CDR2 FQGNSA. Trimming removed 5 bases from V and 2 bases from J, with 15 bases in between. Here the CDR3 DNA reads TGTGCCAGCAGCACCCATTCTCAGCTTAACACTGAAGCTTTCTTT. Its translation: CASSTHSQLNTEAFF.

The rearrangement joins TRBV25-1 to TRBJ2-1, with TRBD2 identical over 9 bases. The length of the CDR3 is 15 residues. J lost 2 bases, V lost 3 bases, and 2 bases had no gene match. CDR1 and CDR2 (germline): MGHDK, SYGVNS. The CDR3 DNA reads TGTGCCAGCAGTGATGCGGGGGGGCCCTACAATGAGCAGTTCTTC. This sequence encodes CASSDAGGPYNEQFF.

The V call is TRBV7-2, the J call TRBJ2-3; 10 positions match TRBD2. The germline gives CDR1 SGHTA, CDR2 FQGNSA. J gave up 2 bases and V 6 bases, and 8 bases lay outside the gene matches. The CDR3 is 16 amino acids. CDR3 DNA: TGTGCCAGCAGTTTCTTAGCGGGAGGTTACACAGATACGCAGTATTTT. Translating it yields CASSFLAGGYTDTQYF.

The gene calls are TRBV29-1 and TRBJ1-2, with a tentative D call TRBD1 (5 bases). The V end lost 7 bases, the J end lost 2 bases, and 11 bases lay between the germline ends. Germline lookup yields CDR1 SQVTM and CDR2 ANQGSEA. This CDR3 spans 12 amino acids. CDR3 nucleotides: TGCAGCGGTGGGGGACGGAACTATGGCTACACCTTC. Translating it yields CSGGGRNYGYTF.

The genes are TRBV4-1 and TRBJ2-5; 8 positions agree with TRBD2. CDR1 is MGHRA and CDR2 is YSYEKL in the germline V gene. CDR3 size: 18 residues. V was clipped by 1 base and J by 5 bases; unmatched bases: 15. In DNA form, the CDR3 reads TGCGCCAGCAGCCAAGCCCTCAGCGGGGGCCATACTAGGGAGACCCAGTACTTC. Translated: CASSQALSGGHTRETQYF.

This clonotype was recorded a few times. The chain joins TRBV4-3 to TRBJ2-1; possibly TRBD2 for D (5 bases). The CDR3 length is 15 residues. Trimming removed 0 bases at V and 6 bases at J, with 12 bases between. CDR1 and CDR2 from the germline V gene are LGHNA and YSLEER. The CDR3 bases are TGCGCCAGCAGCCAAGATACTAGTTTCGTCAATGAGCAGTTCTTC. Translation: CASSQDTSFVNEQFF.

CDR3 loop: CASSLGTSGLNEQYF. The CDR3 DNA is TGTGCCAGCAGCCTCGGGACTAGCGGGCTGAATGAGCAGTACTTC. This chain uses TRBV7-9 with TRBJ2-5; 12 nucleotides line up with TRBD2. Germline V gene sequence: CDR1 SEHNR, CDR2 FQNEAQ (reference sequence). V trimming: 5 bases; J trimming: 11 bases; junction bases outside the gene matches: 12. The CDR3 runs 15 residues.

The CDR3 DNA reads as TGTGCCAGCAGACTGGGACAGGAAAATTCACCCCTCCACTTT. It codes for CASRLGQENSPLHF. The chain has TRBV7-2 and TRBJ1-6; TRBD1 agrees at 8 bases. After removal of 6 bases from V and 7 bases from J, the junction contained 5 bases not matched to a gene. Germline V gene lookup returns CDR1 SGHTA and CDR2 FQGNSA. This CDR3 comprises 14 residues.